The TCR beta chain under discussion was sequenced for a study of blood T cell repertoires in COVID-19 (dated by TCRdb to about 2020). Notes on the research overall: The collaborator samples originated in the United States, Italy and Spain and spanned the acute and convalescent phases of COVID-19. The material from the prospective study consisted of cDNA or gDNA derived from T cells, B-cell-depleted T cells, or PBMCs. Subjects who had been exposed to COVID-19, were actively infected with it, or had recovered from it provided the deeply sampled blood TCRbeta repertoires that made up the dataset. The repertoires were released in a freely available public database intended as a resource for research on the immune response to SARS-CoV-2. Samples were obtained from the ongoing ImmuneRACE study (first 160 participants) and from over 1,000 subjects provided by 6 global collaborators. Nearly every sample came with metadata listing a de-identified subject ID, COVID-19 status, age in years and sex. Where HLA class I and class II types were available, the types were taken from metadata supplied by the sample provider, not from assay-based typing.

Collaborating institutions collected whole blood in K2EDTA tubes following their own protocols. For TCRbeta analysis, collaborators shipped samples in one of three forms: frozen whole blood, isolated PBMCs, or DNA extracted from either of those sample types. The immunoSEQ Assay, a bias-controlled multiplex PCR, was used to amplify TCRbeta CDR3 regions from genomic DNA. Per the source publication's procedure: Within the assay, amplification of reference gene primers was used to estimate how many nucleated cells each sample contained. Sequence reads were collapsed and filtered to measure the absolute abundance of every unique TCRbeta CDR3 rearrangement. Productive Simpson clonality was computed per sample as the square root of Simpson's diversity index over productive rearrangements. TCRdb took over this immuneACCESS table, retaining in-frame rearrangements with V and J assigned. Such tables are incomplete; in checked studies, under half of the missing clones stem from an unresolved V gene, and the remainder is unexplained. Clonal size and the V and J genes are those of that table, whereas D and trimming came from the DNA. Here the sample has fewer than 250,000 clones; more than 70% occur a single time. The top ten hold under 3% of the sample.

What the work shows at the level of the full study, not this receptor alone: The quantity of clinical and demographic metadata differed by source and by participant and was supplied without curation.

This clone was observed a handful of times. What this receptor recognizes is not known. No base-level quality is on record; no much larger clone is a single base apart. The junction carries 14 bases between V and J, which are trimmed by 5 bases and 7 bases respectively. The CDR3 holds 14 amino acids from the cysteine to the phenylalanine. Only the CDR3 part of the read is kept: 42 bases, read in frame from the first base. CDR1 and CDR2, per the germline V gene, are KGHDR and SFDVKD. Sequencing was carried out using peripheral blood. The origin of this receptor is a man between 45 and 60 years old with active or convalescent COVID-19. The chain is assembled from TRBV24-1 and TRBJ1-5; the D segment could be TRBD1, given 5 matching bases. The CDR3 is CATSAPGRGQPQHF. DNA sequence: TGTGCCACCAGTGCTCCCGGTAGGGGCCAGCCCCAGCATTTT.